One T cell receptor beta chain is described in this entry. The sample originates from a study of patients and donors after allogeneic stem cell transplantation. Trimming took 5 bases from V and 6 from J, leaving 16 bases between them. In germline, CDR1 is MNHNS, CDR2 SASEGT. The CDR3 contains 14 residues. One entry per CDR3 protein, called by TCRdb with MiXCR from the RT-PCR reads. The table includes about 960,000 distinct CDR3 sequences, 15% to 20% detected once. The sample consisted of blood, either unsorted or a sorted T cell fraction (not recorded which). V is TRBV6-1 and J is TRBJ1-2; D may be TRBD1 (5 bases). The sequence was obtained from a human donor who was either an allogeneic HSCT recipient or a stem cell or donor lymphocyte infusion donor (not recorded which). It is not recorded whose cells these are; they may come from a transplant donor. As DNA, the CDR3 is TGTGCCAGCAGTAGGGTCGGGGGAATCGATGGCTACACCTTC. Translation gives CASSRVGGIDGYTF.